The source of this T cell receptor beta chain is a study of blood T cell repertoires in COVID-19. On the study more broadly: The study drew acute and convalescent COVID-19 samples from the United States, Italy and Spain. T cells, B-cell-depleted T cells, or PBMCs supplied cDNA or gDNA.

Germline V gene sequence: CDR1 SGHVS, CDR2 FNYEAQ. The V segment lost 5 bases and the J segment 10 bases; nucleotides outside the gene matches: 14. CDR3 size: 16 residues. The authors' processing: Estimated nucleated cell counts came from reference gene primer amplification. Sequencing used immunoSEQ multiplex PCR; TCRdb keeps in-frame clones, though not all of them. The V and J calls and clone size were taken over from that table, and D and trimming were inferred from the DNA. The sample includes approximately 250,000 clones, 88% of them seen just once. This sequence was found in a woman between 65 and 79 years old with COVID-19, enrolled during active disease. Sequenced sample: peripheral blood. This rearrangement joins TRBV7-6 to TRBJ1-6, with TRBD1 identical over 7 bases. CDR3 sequence (DNA): TGTGCCAGCAGCATCTTCGGACAGGCGGCCTTATCACCCCTCCACTTT. It encodes CASSIFGQAALSPLHF.